This T cell receptor (beta chain) derives from a study of TIL therapy for anti-PD-1-resistant metastatic lung cancer. In the study overall: Tumors had a median PD-L1 proportion score of 4.5% to 7%.

This sample's time point: pre-treatment sample, taken before nivolumab and TIL therapy. Pleural nodules or supraclavicular lymph nodes made up most of the excised metastases sampled. Enrollment ran from late 2017 to early 2020. Whole-study results and caveats: This highly selected cohort may not generalize to typical lung cancer patients. Compared with baseline intratumoral T cells, expanded TIL cultures were more clonal and less diverse (roughly 6.5% vs 31%).

Regarding this clone: Its antigen remains unidentified.

The immunoSEQ assay was v3. The table came from immunoSEQ multiplex PCR; TCRdb's copy has only in-frame clones and leaves some out. Of about 6,100 clones in the sample, about 60% were seen once. The CDR3 runs 17 residues. CDR1 and CDR2 (germline): MNHEY, SVGEGT. Trimming removed 7 bases from V and 3 bases from J, with 24 bases in between. The sample here was tumor tissue, taken at baseline. This TCR was recovered from a person aged 25 to 80 with non-small cell lung cancer. This sequence joins TRBV6-2 or TRBV6-3 and TRBJ2-5; D may correspond to TRBD1 or TRBD2 (7 bases each). The CDR3 loop reads CASTPLPVAGGEETQYF. DNA for the CDR3: TGTGCCAGCACCCCCCTTCCCGTGGCAGGGGGGGAAGAGACCCAGTACTTC.